The source of this T cell receptor beta chain is a study of CD8+ T cells in alopecia areata. Study as a whole: Treated patients took oral tofacitinib at 5 to 10 mg twice daily. The study, taken as a whole, reports: Scalp sample sequencing also detects resident alphabeta T cells of normal skin.

Comment on this clone: Its matching antigen is unknown.

Sequencing relied on a cDNA template that was reverse transcribed from extracted RNA. The protocol was immunoSEQ multiplex PCR, while the TCRdb copy is restricted to in-frame clones and leaves out a portion. The sample shows roughly 250,000 clones, 67% of them seen only once. Researchers gathered lesional scalp punch biopsies and peripheral blood from patients with alopecia areata. V lost 10 bases and J lost 6, with 22 bases in between. The CDR3 spans 14 residues. The germline CDR1 and CDR2 sequences are SNHLY and FYNNEI. The sequence was obtained from a human donor with alopecia areata. The chain couples TRBV2 to TRBJ2-7, with D tentatively TRBD2 (6 bases). The specimen was CD4+ T cells sorted from blood, collected at week 0. CDR3 region: CANDLTGVPGEQYF. The CDR3 DNA is TGTGCCAACGACTTGACGGGAGTACCGGGCGAGCAGTACTTC. Full variable domain (remainder filled in from reference TRBV2 and TRBJ2-7): EPEVTQTPSHQVTQMGQEVILRCVPISNHLYFYWYRQILGQKVEFLVSFYNNEISEKSEIFDDQFSVERPDGSNFTLKIRSTKLEDSAMYFCANDLTGVPGEQYFGPGTRLTVT.